One sample yielded the 28 T cell receptor beta chains listed below, sequenced in a study of blood T cells in healthy people across ages. Primers used in a second PCR of roughly 6 to 12 cycles were a sample-barcoded 5' primer and a J-beta primer mix. TCRdb re-called the 5' RACE reads through MiXCR, storing one row per CDR3 protein. The sample holds approximately 730,000 distinct CDR3 sequences, roughly 53% seen once. The sequenced material came from blood. These receptors all stem from a man older than 75 in good health.

Of note for this clonotype: At one of its ends the junction is not consistent with the germline gene, which may arise from a read error. CDR3 nucleotide sequence: TGTGCCAGCAGCTCCCGGGCAGCCGCGAACACTGTAGCTTTCTTT. Translation: CASSSRAAANTVAFF. The chain has TRBV7-8 and TRBJ1-1, with D hard to call. Germline V gene lookup returns CDR1 SGHVS and CDR2 FQNEAQ. This CDR3 has 15 residues.

The genes are TRBV5-6 and TRBJ2-1; a possible D gene is TRBD2 (5 bases). Per the germline V gene, CDR1 is SGHDT and CDR2 is YYEEEE. The CDR3 has 13 residues. Trimming left V 1 base short and J 10 bases short, with 12 bases between. The CDR3 here is CASSLMRAKEQFF. CDR3 DNA sequence: TGTGCCAGCAGCTTGATGAGGGCGAAGGAGCAGTTCTTC.

This clonotype was detected a few times. V gene TRBV10-3 combines with J gene TRBJ2-3; the D gene is possibly TRBD2 (6 bases). V shed 6 bases and J shed 0 bases, with 7 bases lying between them. Germline V gene data show CDR1 as ENHRY and CDR2 as SYGVKD. CDR3 size: 13 residues. The CDR3: CAIRAGSTDTQYF. DNA of the CDR3: TGTGCCATCAGGGCGGGAAGCACAGATACGCAGTATTTT.

This clonotype occurred a few times. The gene calls are TRBV6-2 or TRBV6-3 and TRBJ2-6; the match to TRBD1 covers 7 bases. V shed 11 bases and J 2 bases; nucleotides not matched to a gene: 9. Germline lookup yields CDR1 MNHEY and CDR2 SVGEGT. The CDR3 is made up of 15 amino acids. The CDR3 DNA reads as TGTGCCGTATTGAGAGGGGGCCCTGGGGCCAACGTCCTGACTTTC. This gives the protein CAVLRGGPGANVLTF.

The chain combines TRBV3-1 with TRBJ2-2; 9 bases line up with TRBD1. The CDR3 totals 16 residues. The junction had 4 bases not matched to a gene; V was cut back by 0 bases and J by 5 bases. CDR1 and CDR2 (germline): LGHDT, YNNKEL (reference sequence). The CDR3 is CASSQDLGQGTGELFF. DNA of the CDR3: TGTGCCAGCAGCCAAGATCTGGGACAGGGAACCGGGGAGCTGTTTTTT.

This clonotype came up a few times. V is TRBV2 and J is TRBJ1-4; 7 bases align to TRBD1. J lost 6 bases, V lost 5 bases, and 6 bases had no gene match. The CDR3 length is 14 residues. In germline, CDR1 is SNHLY, CDR2 FYNNEI. The CDR3 DNA sequence: TGTGCCAGCAGTCCGGGACAGCTTTATGAAAAACTGTTTTTT. As protein: CASSPGQLYEKLFF.

V usage is TRBV7-2 and J usage is TRBJ2-3, with D possibly TRBD1 on 5 matching bases. Trimming took 5 bases from V and 14 from J, leaving 17 bases between them. CDR1 SGHTA and CDR2 FQGNSA come from the germline V gene. The length of the CDR3 is 12 residues. The CDR3 nucleotides are TGTGCCAGCAGCAGAACGCCGACTGGGGCGTATTTT. Residues: CASSRTPTGAYF.

J is TRBJ1-2 and V is TRBV4-1; D is uncertain. V was cut by 2 bases and J by 4 bases, with 17 bases left in between. Germline assignment: CDR1 MGHRA and CDR2 YSYEKL. The CDR3 spans 16 residues. The CDR3: CASSQQGVRGGYGYTF. The DNA for the CDR3 is TGCGCCAGCAGCCAACAAGGCGTACGAGGTGGCTATGGCTACACCTTC.

The V and J genes are TRBV12-3 or TRBV12-4 and TRBJ2-1; D perhaps matches TRBD2 (8 bases). Trimming left V 7 bases short and J 10 bases short, with 23 bases between. The CDR3 sequence is 15 residues long. The CDR3, as DNA: TGTGCCAGCACCTTCGGACTAGCAGGGGGGTTGGAGCAGTTCTTC. Its protein product is CASTFGLAGGLEQFF.

The rearrangement links TRBV27 to TRBJ1-1; TRBD1 matches at 8 bases. This CDR3 contains 15 residues. V lost 6 bases, J lost 1 base, and 7 bases stayed unmatched. Germline V gene sequence: CDR1 MNHEY, CDR2 SMNVEV (reference sequence). Here the CDR3 DNA reads TGTGCCAGCAGCCGACAGGGGTTCGCGAACACTGAAGCTTTCTTT. Its translation: CASSRQGFANTEAFF.

The V call is TRBV28, the J call TRBJ2-7; D is undetermined. There are 15 residues in the CDR3. Trimming took off 11 bases at V and 3 bases at J, with 23 bases between the two ends. Germline CDR1 MDHEN, CDR2 SYDVKM. The CDR3 nucleotides read TGTGCCTCCTCTCTGCAACATGCAGGTGGCTACGAGCAGTACTTC. The encoded protein is CASSLQHAGGYEQYF.

Remarks on this clonotype: This may come from a read error, since a much larger clone is one base off. The V call is TRBV4-2, the J call TRBJ2-1, with 7 bases lining up with TRBD2. The J call may be wrong; the DNA end is better matched by TRBJ2-7. There are 16 residues in the CDR3. Germline CDR1 reads LGHNA; CDR2 reads YNFKEQ. As DNA, the CDR3 is TGTGCCAGCAGCCAAGAAGCGACTAGCTCCTACAATGAGCAGTACTTC. Amino acid sequence: CASSQEATSSYNEQYF.

The rearrangement uses TRBV6-6 and TRBJ2-7; 7 nucleotides agree with TRBD1. Near its end, the DNA agrees better with TRBJ2-5, so the J call may be wrong. CDR1 and CDR2 from the germline V gene are MNHNY and SVGAGI (reference sequence). The CDR3 covers 14 residues. The CDR3 nucleotides read TGTGCCAGCAGTTACTCGACAGGGTTAGAGACCCAGTACTTC. Its translation: CASSYSTGLETQYF.

V and J are TRBV7-9 and TRBJ2-1, with 7 bases aligning to TRBD1. The CDR3 consists of 16 residues. The germline CDR1 and CDR2 sequences are SEHNR and FQNEAQ (reference sequence). V lost 5 bases, J lost 4 bases, and 11 bases stayed unmatched. Written as DNA, the CDR3 is TGTGCCAGCAGCATCTTACAGGGGAGTGGGTACAATGAGCAGTTCTTC. Residues: CASSILQGSGYNEQFF.

This clonotype came up many times. This chain uses TRBV20-1 with TRBJ2-5; D is perhaps TRBD1 (6 bases). Germline CDR1 and CDR2: DFQATT and SNEGSKA (reference sequence). Between the trimmed V and J ends, which lost 5 bases and 5 bases, there was a span of 18 bases. This CDR3 has 14 residues. CDR3 sequence: CSAGGHALGETQYF. Written as DNA, the CDR3 is TGCAGTGCTGGGGGACACGCCTTGGGTGAGACCCAGTACTTC.

The chain links TRBV6-2 or TRBV6-3 to TRBJ2-4; D unresolved. TRBJ2-7 matches the DNA end more closely, so the J call is doubtful. CDR3 length equals 11 residues. The germline CDR1 and CDR2 sequences are MNHEY and SVGEGT. CDR3 sequence (DNA): TGTGCCAGCATGTCAGATTACGAGCAGTACTTC. Its translation is CASMSDYEQYF.

CDR3 residues: CASRTGRSYEQYF. The CDR3 DNA reads TGTGCCAGCAGAACGGGTCGGTCCTACGAGCAGTACTTC. The J gene is TRBJ2-7, the V gene TRBV28; D ambiguous. This CDR3 region has 13 residues. CDR1 and CDR2 from the germline V gene are MDHEN and SYDVKM. Between the trimmed V and J ends, which lost 6 bases and 1 base, there was a span of 10 bases.

The chain recombines TRBV24-1 with TRBJ2-7, with D perhaps given as TRBD1 or TRBD2 (5 bases each). V gave up 4 bases and J gave up 3 bases, with 12 bases separating them. The CDR3 has 14 residues. Germline V gives CDR1 KGHDR, CDR2 SFDVKD. The CDR3 reads CATSEAGTSYEQYF. CDR3 sequence (DNA): TGTGCCACCAGTGAGGCCGGGACCAGCTACGAGCAGTACTTC.

The V and J genes are TRBV7-9 and TRBJ2-7; D is undetermined. The CDR3 length is 13 residues. Germline CDR1 and CDR2: SEHNR and FQNEAQ (reference sequence). V was clipped by 4 bases and J by 2 bases, with 9 bases between them. The CDR3 region has the DNA TGTGCCAGCAGCTCAAGGTACGCCTACGAGCAGTACTTC. It codes for CASSSRYAYEQYF.

This chain connects TRBV3-1 to TRBJ2-1, with TRBD2 matching 7 bases. The V gene end was trimmed by 1 base and the J gene end by 3 bases; junction bases not matched to a gene: 18. Germline lookup yields CDR1 LGHDT and CDR2 YNNKEL (reference sequence). The CDR3 runs to 20 residues. The CDR3 DNA is TGTGCCAGCAGCCAAGGACCCCCTTTGGGGCTAGCGGCCCTCTACAATGAGCAGTTCTTC. It encodes CASSQGPPLGLAALYNEQFF.

For this clonotype: Its ends do not fully match the called genes, so a read error is possible. The CDR3 loop reads CAASRASVGPNEQFF. CDR3 nucleotides: TGTGCCGCCAGCAGGGCCTCAGTAGGTCCAAATGAGCAGTTCTTC. This sequence joins TRBV15 and TRBJ2-1; perhaps TRBD1 as D (5 bases). Germline V gives CDR1 LNHNV, CDR2 YYDKDF (reference sequence). The CDR3 runs 15 residues.

This clonotype came up once. One end of the junction fails to match germline, which may point to a read error. CDR3 amino acids: CASSLASRGHRDAYF. The CDR3 DNA reads as TGTGCCAGTAGCTTAGCCTCCAGAGGGCACAGAGACGCGTATTTT. This chain links TRBV7-8 with TRBJ2-3; D possibly corresponds to TRBD2 (5 bases). This CDR3 has 15 residues. Germline V lookup: CDR1 SGHVS, CDR2 FQNEAQ.

V and J are TRBV20-1 and TRBJ2-5; D gene uncertain. Germline V gene sequence: CDR1 DFQATT, CDR2 SNEGSKA (reference sequence). V shed 7 bases and J shed 11 bases, with 17 bases lying between them. CDR3 length: 11 residues. CDR3 sequence: CSGRIDPEQYF. The CDR3 DNA reads as TGCAGTGGCCGGATAGATCCTGAGCAGTACTTC.

V and J are TRBV7-9 and TRBJ2-7; no firm D call. This CDR3 region has 14 residues. The V and J ends lost 1 base and 3 bases respectively, with 10 bases between them. Germline lookup yields CDR1 SEHNR and CDR2 FQNEAQ (reference sequence). As DNA, the CDR3 is TGTGCCAGCAGCTTAGATCTAACGAGCTACGAGCAGTACTTC. Encoded protein: CASSLDLTSYEQYF.

A remark on this clonotype: At one boundary the junction diverges from the germline segment, which might be a read error. This chain uses TRBV27 with TRBJ2-2; the match to TRBD1 covers 10 bases. Germline V gene data show CDR1 as MNHEY and CDR2 as SMNVEV (reference sequence). This CDR3 contains 16 residues. The CDR3 DNA reads as TGTGCCCGCAGTTCGTACCGGGACAGGGGTTCCGGGGAGCTGTTTTTT. Translated: CARSSYRDRGSGELFF.

The V gene is TRBV20-1, the J gene TRBJ2-7; 11 positions match TRBD2. With V trimmed by 0 bases and J by 2 bases, 12 bases remained unmatched. Germline V gene sequence: CDR1 DFQATT, CDR2 SNEGSKA (reference sequence). CDR3 length: 18 amino acids. The CDR3 DNA is TGCAGTGCTAGAGATCGGCGACAAGGGACTAGCGGTCCCTACGAGCAGTACTTC. It translates to CSARDRRQGTSGPYEQYF.

This clonotype was recorded a few times. The rearrangement links TRBV20-1 to TRBJ1-2; TRBD1 matches at 8 bases. This CDR3 region has 13 residues. Germline CDR1 and CDR2: DFQATT and SNEGSKA (reference sequence). J gave up 4 bases and V 7 bases, and 8 bases lay outside the gene matches. CDR3: CSDAGQGAYGYTF. The CDR3 DNA sequence: TGCAGTGACGCTGGACAGGGAGCCTATGGCTACACCTTC.

The chain has TRBV25-1 and TRBJ2-5; D perhaps matches TRBD1 (6 bases). Germline V gene sequence: CDR1 MGHDK, CDR2 SYGVNS. Trimming pared 4 bases from V and 4 bases from J, leaving 10 bases between. The CDR3 runs to 13 residues. CDR3 in amino acids: CASSGRGRETQYF. CDR3 in DNA: TGTGCCAGCAGTGGAAGGGGGAGAGAGACCCAGTACTTC. Complete variable domain (other parts from reference TRBV25-1 and TRBJ2-5): EADIYQTPRYLVIGTGKKITLECSQTMGHDKMYWYQQDPGMELHLIHYSYGVNSTEKGDLSSESTVSRIRTEHFPLTLESARPSHTSQYLCASSGRGRETQYFGPGTRLLVL.